This TCR beta chain was sequenced during a study of T cell responses to AZD1222 COVID-19 vaccine. A word on this clone: The antigen is not known.

The V gene lost 1 base and the J gene lost 12 bases, with 7 bases spanning the gap. The CDR3 sequence is 12 residues long. Germline CDR1 SNHLY, CDR2 FYNNEI. The table came from immunoSEQ multiplex PCR; TCRdb's copy has only in-frame clones and leaves some out. The sample has approximately 74,000 clones, just over 85% seen once. Study outcomes and limitations: Per reports, nearly half of all spike-specific TCRs target regions that are unmutated in variants. Two AZD1222 administrations were followed by greater Spike-specific TCR breadth and depth. Spike-spanning, vaccine-associated CD4 TCRs were dominant at 160-218 and 743-854. There were mostly white British donors and more females than males, and clonal diversity was possibly underestimated.

The chain uses TRBV2 and TRBJ1-6; D unresolved. The TCR was taken from an adult in good health. The material was peripheral blood, obtained on day 0 of AZD1222 vaccination. For the CDR3, the DNA is TGTGCCAGCAGTGAAGGCAGCATACCCCTCCACTTT. Protein product: CASSEGSIPLHF.